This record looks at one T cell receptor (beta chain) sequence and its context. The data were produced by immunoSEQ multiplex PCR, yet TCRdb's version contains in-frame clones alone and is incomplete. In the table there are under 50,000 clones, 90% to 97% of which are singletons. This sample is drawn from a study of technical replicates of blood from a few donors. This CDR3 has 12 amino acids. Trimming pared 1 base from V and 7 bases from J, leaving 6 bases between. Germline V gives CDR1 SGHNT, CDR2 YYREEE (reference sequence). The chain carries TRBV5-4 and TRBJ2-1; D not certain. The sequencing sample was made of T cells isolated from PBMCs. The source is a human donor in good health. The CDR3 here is CASSLLRNEQFF. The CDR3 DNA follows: TGTGCCAGCAGCTTGTTGAGAAATGAGCAGTTCTTC.